The TCR beta chain described here comes from a study of blood T cell repertoires in COVID-19. The assay was immunoSEQ multiplex PCR, and TCRdb's table has in-frame clones only and misses some. The sample lists 95,000 to 150,000 clones; more than 70% were seen once. CDR1 is SNHLY, CDR2 FYNNEI, per germline. The CDR3 runs 15 residues. The junction had 0 bases not matched to a gene; V was cut back by 2 bases and J by 3 bases. The genes are TRBV2 and TRBJ2-1; 11 bases align to TRBD2. Material for sequencing was peripheral blood. The source is a human donor in a cohort sampled during active COVID-19. This CDR3 reads CASSELAGGYNEQFF. In nucleotides, the CDR3 is TGTGCCAGCAGTGAACTAGCGGGGGGCTACAATGAGCAGTTCTTC.